The rows below give T cell receptor beta chains drawn from one sample of a study of T cells in Graves' hyperthyroidism and ophthalmopathy. TCRdb independently ran MiXCR on the multiplex PCR reads; one entry per CDR3 protein. The repertoire holds fewer than 900,000 distinct CDR3 sequences, with 16% as singletons. Sequenced material: blood. The receptors were sampled from a young man with Graves' hyperthyroidism. Each CDR3 is given with its conserved first and last residue.

>14|TRBV28
CASSLPQIGNEQFF
>15|TRBV5-1
CASSFQGTGANVLTF
>15|TRBV19
CASTWTAPGSRELFF
>14|TRBV5-6
CASSLYRTNQPQHF
>14|TRBV11-2
CASSLGGQFDEQFF
>13|TRBV30
CAWSVTRSGELFF
>17|TRBV5-1
CASSLMRQTPLNTEAFF
>16|TRBV6-1
CASSELAGTSTDTQYF
>12|TRBV6-2/TRBV6-3
CASSPHTSEQYF
>14|TRBV6-2/TRBV6-3
CASSRDRLSYEQYF
>15|TRBV6-2/TRBV6-3
CASTRDSLFTDTQYF
>17|TRBV6-1
CASRSDGRPSTYYEQYF
>17|TRBV20-1
CSATPGSSGSLRNEQFF
>13|TRBV5-6
CASSLGPMETQYF
>11|TRBV30
CAWRMGGGYTF
>13|TRBV28
CASSLGVRSPQHF
>13|TRBV29-1
CSVRGPSTDTQYF
>20|TRBV10-3
CASRSRLGGSGGRASGELFF
>16|TRBV12-3/TRBV12-4
CASSAPRQGTKNIQYF
>15|TRBV6-5
CASSSEVGSQETQYF
>15|TRBV20-1
CSAARGPRSNTEAFF
>14|TRBV29-1
CSVERVVGTDTQYF
>18|TRBV9
CASSVTHLAGSSTDTQYF
>16|TRBV11-2
CASSPRTALLHPGQFF
>13|TRBV6-1
CASRGRGRSEQYF
>12|TRBV20-1
CSADRGQETQYF
>15|TRBV20-1
CSARDLGPVDTEAFF
>15|TRBV12-3/TRBV12-4
CASSFQGALGETQYF
>11|TRBV20-1
CSARFGGRAFF
>15|TRBV6-1
CASRPTGLGNQPQHF
>16|TRBV7-3
CASSLNAPGISYEQYF
>15|TRBV5-6
CASSLAGGGIETQYF
>19|TRBV7-9
CATPTTGRNAGGRTGELFF
>16|TRBV7-9
CASSLRLTGVYNEQFF
>15|TRBV20-1
CSARIPRGSNQPQHF
>16|TRBV7-3
CASSPHSGRSAGELFF
>16|TRBV20-1
CSARGLAGALGDEQFF
>12|TRBV11-3
CASQGPYTEAFF
>19|TRBV3-1
CASSNAIPGAQFFYNEQFF
>12|TRBV20-1
CSAVRGQETQYF